The 2 T cell receptor beta chains below were found in one sample sequenced in a study of cytomegalovirus exposure and HLA in healthy donors. Use of 60 Vbeta and 13 Jbeta primers characterized the PCR. Clones were read by immunoSEQ multiplex PCR, and TCRdb kept only the in-frame ones, dropping some. The sample lists some 180,000 clones, approximately 9.5% occurring once. Sequencing was carried out using PBMCs. These receptors were taken from a woman in her 30s in good health and CMV-seropositive.

This clone was seen more than once but under ten times. The chain joins TRBV5-1 to TRBJ2-5; 7 positions agree with TRBD2. The CDR3 loop spans 15 amino acids. CDR1 is SGHRS, CDR2 YFSETQ, per germline. Unmatched junction bases numbered 6, after V lost 0 bases and J lost 4 bases. The CDR3 DNA follows: TGCGCCAGCAGCTTGGGGGGTGAGCGGGGAGAGACCCAGTACTTC. Translation: CASSLGGERGETQYF.

Turning to this clone: Relative to the germline gene, one junction end is altered; a read error may explain this. The J gene is TRBJ1-1, the V gene TRBV4-1, with D uncertain. The V gene's germline CDR1 is MGHRA and CDR2 YSYEKL. There are 12 residues in the CDR3. The DNA of the CDR3 is TGCGCCAGCAGCCAAGGGGTTCTTGGGCTTGTCTTT. This encodes CASSQGVLGLVF.